This T cell receptor beta chain was recovered during a study of cytomegalovirus exposure and HLA in healthy donors. As to this clone: Antigen specificity is unknown.

Findings and caveats of the study: Later analysis showed TCR association rates varying by HLA locus, highest for DRB1 and lowest for HLA-C. Listed as cytomegalovirus-associated were 164 TCR beta chains. Highly shared sequence variants in one cluster were likely a sequencing artifact.

A multiplex PCR was run with 60 Vbeta primers and 13 Jbeta primers. The repertoire was sequenced with immunoSEQ multiplex PCR; TCRdb's copy has only in-frame clones and lacks some. The sample consists of some 120,000 clones, about two thirds of them appearing once. Losses at the gene ends were 2 bases for V and 12 bases for J; bases not matched to a gene: 7. The CDR3 spans 13 residues. Germline CDR1 MNHNS, CDR2 SASEGT. This chain connects TRBV6-1 to TRBJ1-2, with 9 bases that match TRBD1. The TCR sequence derives from a man between 25 and 39 years old in good health and CMV-seronegative. Material for sequencing was PBMCs. The CDR3, as DNA: TGTGCCAGCAGTGAAAGCTCACAGGGGGCGCACACCTTC. Protein: CASSESSQGAHTF.